One sample yielded the 6 T cell receptor beta chains listed below, sequenced in a study of shared clonotypes between healthy human individuals. Clones were sequenced by immunoSEQ multiplex PCR, and TCRdb holds only the in-frame ones, with some missing. The sample contains about 1 million clones, around four fifths of which appear only once. Sequencing input: memory CD4+ T cells sorted from blood. Documented subset: CD45RA-negative fraction. These receptors all stem from a man in his late teens or twenties in good health.

The chain couples TRBV2 to TRBJ2-3; D perhaps matches TRBD2 (7 bases). The CDR3 covers 15 residues. V was clipped by 4 bases and J by 3 bases, with 14 bases between them. CDR1 is SNHLY, CDR2 FYNNEI, per germline. CDR3 sequence reads: CASSGQAGGTDTQYF. As DNA, the CDR3 is TGTGCCAGCAGTGGACAGGCCGGGGGGACAGATACGCAGTATTTT. Full variable domain (missing parts from reference TRBV2 and TRBJ2-3): EPEVTQTPSHQVTQMGQEVILRCVPISNHLYFYWYRQILGQKVEFLVSFYNNEISEKSEIFDDQFSVERPDGSNFTLKIRSTKLEDSAMYFCASSGQAGGTDTQYFGPGTRLTVL.

This chain connects TRBV10-3 to TRBJ1-1; D not resolved. V dropped 6 bases and J dropped 6 bases, with 14 bases sitting between them. The CDR3 loop spans 13 amino acids. CDR1 and CDR2 from the germline V gene are ENHRY and SYGVKD. CDR3 sequence: CAIRTPGLSEAFF. The CDR3 bases are TGTGCCATCAGGACTCCGGGTCTTTCTGAAGCTTTCTTT.

The chain joins TRBV28 to TRBJ2-5, with 8 positions matching TRBD1. From germline, CDR1 is MDHEN and CDR2 SYDVKM. V shed 2 bases, J shed 5 bases, and the junction held 10 bases outside the gene matches. The CDR3 sequence is 16 residues long. This chain's CDR3 is CASSLVIPGGGETQYF. The CDR3 nucleotides are TGTGCCAGCAGTTTAGTTATTCCAGGGGGCGGGGAGACCCAGTACTTC.

The genes are TRBV29-1 and TRBJ1-2, with TRBD1 matching over 11 bases. This CDR3 contains 16 residues. Germline CDR1 SQVTM, CDR2 ANQGSEA. J lost 7 bases, V lost 4 bases, and 14 bases had no gene match. The CDR3 loop is CSVVTPDRGLWGGYTF. CDR3 DNA: TGCAGCGTTGTTACTCCGGACAGGGGGCTTTGGGGTGGCTACACCTTC.

This chain uses TRBV4-1 with TRBJ2-6, with D unclear. The CDR3 is 14 amino acids. In germline, CDR1 is MGHRA, CDR2 YSYEKL. V lost 2 bases and J 3 bases, leaving 5 bases between the germline ends. CDR3 sequence (DNA): TGCGCCAGCAGCCAACGTCATGGGGCCAACGTCCTGACTTTC. Translation: CASSQRHGANVLTF.

The V and J genes are TRBV27 and TRBJ1-3; D is unclear. Germline CDR1 is MNHEY and CDR2 is SMNVEV (reference sequence). This CDR3 contains 17 residues. V was shortened by 7 bases and J by 0 bases, with 19 bases between the two germline ends. The CDR3 bases are TGTGCCAGCAATCTAAATGAGTCCAACCTCTCTGGAAACACCATATATTTT. Translation: CASNLNESNLSGNTIYF.